The 8 T cell receptor beta chains listed next were all sequenced from one sample in a study of immune evolution from preneoplasia to lung adenocarcinoma. Data came from immunoSEQ multiplex PCR; TCRdb stores just in-frame clones and leaves some out. The table records about 3,400 clones, 78% of them present only once. Sequenced sample: FFPE atypical adenomatous hyperplasia tissue from the lung. This sample's subset: atypical adenomatous hyperplasia (AAH), lung preneoplasia. Receptor source: a person aged 65-85 years with lung adenocarcinoma.

The chain uses TRBV6-1 and TRBJ2-7; 12 bases are a match to TRBD1. The V gene end was trimmed by 4 bases and the J gene end by 7 bases; junction bases not matched to a gene: 14. This CDR3 comprises 17 residues. Germline lookup yields CDR1 MNHNS and CDR2 SASEGT. The CDR3 DNA reads TGTGCCAGCAGTGCAACGTCCCCCGGGACAGGGGGCGAAGAGCAGTACTTC. It is translated as CASSATSPGTGGEEQYF.

The V gene is TRBV11-3, the J gene TRBJ1-5, with 7 bases that match TRBD1. The CDR3 has 15 residues. The germline gives CDR1 SGHNT, CDR2 YENEEA. Trimming at V came to 6 bases and at J to 2 bases, leaving 7 bases not matched to a gene. In DNA form, the CDR3 reads TGTGCCAGCAGTGAACAGGGGATTGGCAATCAGCCCCAGCATTTT. Amino acid sequence: CASSEQGIGNQPQHF.

The genes are TRBV4-1 and TRBJ2-2; 8 nucleotides match TRBD2. The length of the CDR3 is 17 residues. The ends lost 4 bases at V and 7 bases at J; junction bases unmatched: 14. From germline, CDR1 is MGHRA and CDR2 YSYEKL. CDR3 amino acids: CASSRGGSSGFVGELFF. CDR3 nucleotide sequence: TGCGCCAGCAGCCGCGGGGGGAGTTCCGGGTTTGTCGGGGAGCTGTTTTTT.

The chain joins TRBV6-5 to TRBJ2-7; a possible D gene is TRBD2 (5 bases). Germline V CDR1 and CDR2: MNHEY, SVGAGI. V shed 7 bases and J shed 0 bases, with 13 bases lying between them. CDR3 size: 14 residues. The CDR3 DNA follows: TGTGCCAGCAAAGACGACTACAACTCCTACGAGCAGTACTTC. Translated, it gives CASKDDYNSYEQYF.

The chain joins TRBV18 to TRBJ2-5; possibly TRBD2 for D (5 bases). Trimming stripped 3 bases from V and 2 bases from J, with 10 bases between. The CDR3 covers 14 residues. From germline, CDR1 is KGHSH and CDR2 LQKENI. This chain's CDR3 is CASSPEAIQETQYF. CDR3 bases: TGTGCCAGCTCACCGGAGGCGATTCAAGAGACCCAGTACTTC.

DNA of the CDR3: TGTGCCAGCAGCTTAGCACGAGACAGGGGAGCTGGTGAGCAGTTCTTC. Amino acids: CASSLARDRGAGEQFF. V usage is TRBV7-3 and J usage is TRBJ2-1, with TRBD1 matching over 8 bases. V gave up 2 bases and J gave up 9 bases; unmatched junction bases: 12. The CDR3 is 16 residues long. Germline V lookup: CDR1 SGHTA, CDR2 FQGTGA.

V usage is TRBV7-9 and J usage is TRBJ2-5, with D possibly called TRBD1 or TRBD2 (5 bases each). CDR3 length: 15 residues. Germline loops: CDR1 SEHNR, CDR2 FQNEAQ (reference sequence). V lost 5 bases, J lost 3 bases, and 16 bases lay in between. The CDR3 DNA follows: TGTGCCAGCAGCGGCCCTCGGGACCTCGAAGAGACCCAGTACTTC. Translation: CASSGPRDLEETQYF.

V usage is TRBV27 and J usage is TRBJ2-7, with 7 bases fitting TRBD2. V lost 2 bases and J lost 4; bases outside the gene matches: 5. This CDR3 region has 14 residues. Germline CDR1 and CDR2: MNHEY and SMNVEV (reference sequence). The chain's CDR3 is CASSLRGDGYEQYF. Written as DNA, the CDR3 is TGTGCCAGCAGTTTACGGGGGGACGGTTACGAGCAGTACTTC.